This T cell receptor beta chain was identified during a study of a mutant IDH1 vaccine in newly diagnosed glioma. Across the study: Patients in the study were vaccinated eight times, receiving shots in weeks 1, 3, 5, 7, 11, 15, 19 and 23. Either 4-6 weeks after radiotherapy alone or alongside temozolomide, vaccination was begun. Treated patients comprised around 62% males and around 40% females, mean age about 38 years. Earlier treatment was radiotherapy, temozolomide, or both, with most getting both.

Produced via immunoSEQ multiplex PCR; TCRdb's table is partial and in-frame only. The sample consists of about 20,000 clones, roughly four fifths of them appearing once. Turning to this clone: Its target is unknown.

Stated time point: week 23, last vaccination. Topical imiquimod was applied with each vaccine dose, which held 300 ug of mutant IDH1 20-mer peptide. The CDR3 length is 11 residues. Trimming left V 3 bases short and J 7 bases short, with 10 bases between. Per the germline V gene, CDR1 is DFQATT and CDR2 is SNEGSKA (reference sequence). This TCR derives from a man aged 25-40 years with glioma. This rearrangement joins TRBV20-1 to TRBJ2-7, with unresolved D. This specimen was PBMCs, taken from a glioma patient whose treatment included an IDH1 peptide vaccine. CDR3 nucleotide sequence: TGCAGTGCTAGTGGGGATATGGAGCAGTACTTC. This sequence encodes CSASGDMEQYF.